This T cell receptor beta chain was sequenced during a study of cytomegalovirus exposure and HLA in healthy donors. J gave up 5 bases and V 3 bases, and 5 bases lay outside the gene matches. Germline loops: CDR1 SGHAT, CDR2 FQDESV (reference sequence). CDR3 length: 14 amino acids. This clone was observed a few times. Its matching antigen is unknown. Study outcomes and limitations: Reports indicated that the classifier achieved high specificity and sensitivity in diagnosing cytomegalovirus status.

It was with 60 Vbeta and 13 Jbeta primers that the PCR ran. Libraries were prepared by immunoSEQ multiplex PCR; TCRdb keeps only in-frame clonotypes and omits some of them. The table has 100,000 to 150,000 clones, 75% to 80% seen once; the top ten hold approximately 0.94%. Sequences were obtained from PBMCs. The receptor was isolated from a woman aged 55-75 years in good health and CMV-seronegative. The chain links TRBV11-1 to TRBJ2-7; the match to TRBD1 covers 9 bases. The CDR3 is CASSLGTGTHEQYF. In nucleotides, the CDR3 is TGTGCCAGCAGCTTGGGGACAGGGACCCACGAGCAGTACTTC.